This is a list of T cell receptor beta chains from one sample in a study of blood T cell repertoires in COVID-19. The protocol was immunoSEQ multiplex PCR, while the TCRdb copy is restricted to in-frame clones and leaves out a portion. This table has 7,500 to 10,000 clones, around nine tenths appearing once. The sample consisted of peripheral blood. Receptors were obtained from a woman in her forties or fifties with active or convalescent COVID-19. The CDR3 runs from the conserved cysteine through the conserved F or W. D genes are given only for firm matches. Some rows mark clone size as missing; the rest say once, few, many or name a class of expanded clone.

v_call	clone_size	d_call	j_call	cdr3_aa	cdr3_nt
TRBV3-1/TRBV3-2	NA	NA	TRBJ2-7	CASSQDNGHEQYF	TGTGCCAGCAGCCAAGATAATGGGCACGAGCAGTACTTC
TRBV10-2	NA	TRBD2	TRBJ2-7	CASSETSGPYEQYF	TGCGCCAGCAGTGAGACTAGCGGCCCCTACGAGCAGTACTTC
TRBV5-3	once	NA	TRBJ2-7	CARSLRTASYEQYF	TGTGCCAGAAGCCTGCGGACAGCCTCCTACGAGCAGTACTTC
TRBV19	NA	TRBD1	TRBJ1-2	CASSRNAGGVNYGYTF	TGTGCCAGTAGCCGGAACGCAGGGGGAGTCAACTATGGCTACACCTTC
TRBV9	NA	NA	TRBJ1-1	CASSVGPGQGAFF	TGTGCCAGCAGCGTAGGACCGGGGCAGGGGGCTTTCTTT
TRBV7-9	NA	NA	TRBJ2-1	CASSFISLVIAEQFF	TGTGCCAGCAGCTTCATTTCACTAGTGATCGCTGAGCAGTTCTTC
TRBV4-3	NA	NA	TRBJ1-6	CASSQEAGLSSYNSPLHF	TGCGCCAGCAGCCAAGAGGCGGGACTGAGCTCCTATAATTCACCCCTCCACTTT
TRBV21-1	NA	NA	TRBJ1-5	CASTPGYTQPQHF	TGTGCCAGCACCCCAGGGTATACCCAGCCCCAGCATTTT
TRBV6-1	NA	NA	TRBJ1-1	CASSGGQTLVNTEAFF	TGTGCCAGCAGTGGCGGACAGACTCTAGTGAACACTGAAGCTTTCTTT
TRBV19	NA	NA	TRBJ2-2	CASTSVNTGELFF	TGTGCCAGTACTAGCGTGAACACCGGGGAGCTGTTTTTT
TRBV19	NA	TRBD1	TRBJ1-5	CASSTTGGAMQPQHF	TGTGCCAGTAGTACTACAGGGGGCGCTATGCAGCCCCAGCATTTT
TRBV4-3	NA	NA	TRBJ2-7	CASSQGGVRIDEQYF	TGCGCCAGCAGCCAAGGGGGGGTCCGTATCGACGAGCAGTACTTC
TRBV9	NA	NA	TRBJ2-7	CASSVGLGSPYEQYF	TGTGCCAGCAGCGTAGGACTAGGGTCCCCCTACGAGCAGTACTTC
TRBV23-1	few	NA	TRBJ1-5	CASSQSEGNDNQPQHF	TGCGCCAGCAGTCAATCGGAGGGGAATGACAATCAGCCCCAGCATTTT
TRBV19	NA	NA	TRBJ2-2	CAASYPNTGELFF	TGTGCAGCTAGCTACCCGAACACCGGGGAGCTGTTTTTT
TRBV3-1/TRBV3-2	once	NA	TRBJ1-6	CASSPRPNSPLHF	TGTGCCAGCAGCCCTAGACCCAATTCACCCCTCCACTTT
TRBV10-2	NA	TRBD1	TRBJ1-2	CASSETGTGAVANYGYTF	TGCGCCAGCAGTGAAACCGGGACAGGGGCAGTCGCTAACTATGGCTACACCTTC
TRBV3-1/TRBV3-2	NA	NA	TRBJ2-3	CASSQAARGTQYF	TGTGCCAGCAGCCAAGCTGCCCGAGGTACGCAGTATTTT
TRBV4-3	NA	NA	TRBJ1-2	CASSDRTRGYGYTF	TGCGCCAGCAGCGACCGGACCAGGGGCTATGGCTACACCTTC
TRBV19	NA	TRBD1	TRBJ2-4	CASSPWTGGSLAKNIQYF	TGTGCCAGTAGTCCCTGGACAGGGGGTTCCTTAGCCAAAAACATTCAGTACTTC
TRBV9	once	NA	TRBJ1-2	CASSNRQSYGYTF	TGTGCCAGCAGCAACCGACAGTCCTATGGCTACACCTTC
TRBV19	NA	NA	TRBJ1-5	CASSIGTAYSNQPQHF	TGTGCCAGTAGTATAGGGACAGCCTATAGCAATCAGCCCCAGCATTTT
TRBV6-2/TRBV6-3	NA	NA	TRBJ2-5	CASSYPRGTGETQYF	TGTGCCAGCAGTTACCCCCGGGGGACGGGAGAGACCCAGTACTTC
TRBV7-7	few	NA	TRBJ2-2	CASSTGLLVRPGELFF	TGTGCCAGCAGTACTGGGCTTTTAGTTAGGCCCGGGGAGCTGTTTTTT
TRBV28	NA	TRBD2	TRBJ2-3	CASSSASGSEGDTQYF	TGTGCCAGCAGTTCGGCTAGCGGGAGTGAAGGAGATACGCAGTATTTT
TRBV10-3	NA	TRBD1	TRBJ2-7	CAISETTGGRAYEQYF	TGTGCCATCAGTGAGACAACAGGGGGAAGGGCCTACGAGCAGTACTTC
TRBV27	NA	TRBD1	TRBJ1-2	CASSLAGGFYGYTF	TGTGCCAGCAGTTTAGCAGGGGGCTTCTATGGCTACACCTTC
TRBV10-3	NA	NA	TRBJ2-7	CAISQDAYEQYF	TGTGCCATCAGTCAGGATGCCTACGAGCAGTACTTC
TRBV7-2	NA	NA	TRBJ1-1	CASSLDRRAEAFF	TGTGCCAGCAGCTTAGATAGGAGGGCTGAAGCTTTCTTT
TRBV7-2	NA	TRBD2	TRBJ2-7	CASGPNGGRAAEQYF	TGTGCCAGCGGCCCCAATGGGGGGAGGGCGGCCGAGCAGTACTTC
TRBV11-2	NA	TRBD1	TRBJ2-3	CASSRDRYTDTQYF	TGTGCCAGCAGCAGGGACAGATACACAGATACGCAGTATTTT
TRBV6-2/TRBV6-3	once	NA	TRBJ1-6	CASSVAGFEHSPLHF	TGTGCCAGCAGTGTGGCAGGTTTCGAACATTCACCCCTCCACTTT
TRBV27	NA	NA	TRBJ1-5	CASSFQGSNQPQHF	TGTGCCAGCAGTTTTCAGGGTAGCAATCAGCCCCAGCATTTT
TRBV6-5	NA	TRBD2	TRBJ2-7	CASSTAGGRNLKYF	TGTGCCAGCAGCACCGCGGGGGGGAGGAATCTTAAGTACTTC
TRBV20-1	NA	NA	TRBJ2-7	CSARQVLEQYF	TGCAGTGCTAGACAGGTCCTCGAGCAGTACTTC
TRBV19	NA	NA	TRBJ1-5	CASSPRRRGNNQPQHF	TGTGCCAGTAGTCCCCGTCGAAGGGGCAACAATCAGCCCCAGCATTTT
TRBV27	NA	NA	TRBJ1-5	CASRHSRGNNQPQHF	TGTGCCAGCCGACACTCCCGGGGGAACAATCAGCCCCAGCATTTT
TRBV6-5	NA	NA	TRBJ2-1	CASSYYRSNEQFF	TGTGCCAGCAGTTACTACAGGTCCAATGAGCAGTTCTTC
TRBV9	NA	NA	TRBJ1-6	CASSVQGGSPLHF	TGTGCCAGCAGCGTACAGGGCGGTTCACCCCTCCACTTT
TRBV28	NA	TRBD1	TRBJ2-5	CASSLGPTGGQETQYF	TGTGCCAGCAGTTTAGGCCCGACAGGGGGCCAAGAGACCCAGTACTTC
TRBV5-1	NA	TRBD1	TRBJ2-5	CASSAGQAQETQYF	TGCGCCAGCAGCGCGGGACAGGCTCAAGAGACCCAGTACTTC
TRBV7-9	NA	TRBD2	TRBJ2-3	CASSQGMVAGATDTQYF	TGTGCCAGCAGCCAGGGGATGGTAGCGGGAGCCACAGATACGCAGTATTTT
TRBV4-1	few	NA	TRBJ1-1	CASSPNEGVTEAFF	TGCGCCAGCAGCCCTAATGAGGGAGTAACTGAAGCTTTCTTT
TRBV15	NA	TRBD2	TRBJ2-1	CATSRVRTSGYNEQFF	TGTGCCACCAGCAGAGTCAGGACTAGCGGGTACAATGAGCAGTTCTTC
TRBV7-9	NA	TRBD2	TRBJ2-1	CASSSSGRAPTGLFF	TGTGCCAGCAGCTCTAGCGGGAGGGCGCCCACGGGTCTGTTCTTC
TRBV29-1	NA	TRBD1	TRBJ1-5	CSVRTGNSNQPQHF	TGCAGCGTTCGGACAGGGAATAGCAATCAGCCCCAGCATTTT
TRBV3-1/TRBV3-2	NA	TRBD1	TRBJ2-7	CASSLGQGSEQYF	TGTGCCAGCAGCCTCGGACAGGGGAGCGAGCAGTACTTC
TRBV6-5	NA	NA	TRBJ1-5	CASSSLGAGLQPQHF	TGTGCCAGCAGCTCTTTGGGGGCAGGGCTTCAGCCCCAGCATTTT
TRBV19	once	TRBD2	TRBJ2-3	CASKSAGVADTQYF	TGTGCCAGTAAGTCAGCGGGAGTGGCAGATACGCAGTATTTT